This TCR beta chain was profiled in a study of cytomegalovirus exposure and HLA in healthy donors. In the study overall: Out of about 190 million T cells, an earlier analysis found around 120 million unique TCR beta sequences in total. Inside one of the first data releases sat 75 million to 100 million unique TCRs taken from HLA-typed donors.

The CDR3 runs 15 residues. Losses at the gene ends were 5 bases for V and 6 bases for J; bases not matched to a gene: 10. Germline V gene data show CDR1 as SEHNR and CDR2 as FQNEAQ (reference sequence). PCR amplification relied on 60 Vbeta primers (plus 13 Jbeta primers). In the original workflow: In a later analysis, roughly 11 million of around 75 million unique beta chains occurred in at least two donors. Measured with immunoSEQ multiplex PCR; TCRdb has only the in-frame clones, and not every one. V and J calls and clone size are given by that table; D and trimming were obtained from the DNA. The data contain about 100,000 clones, 82% of them singletons. Whole-study results and caveats: Most TCR sequences showed up rarely, but some public TCRs showed up in many donors.

Of note for this clone: Its antigen is currently unknown.

This TCR derives from a man aged 25-45 years in good health and CMV-seropositive. The V and J genes are TRBV7-9 and TRBJ1-1; 9 bases agree with TRBD1. Sequencing was carried out using PBMCs. CDR3 sequence: CASSVRDRVIPEAFF. The CDR3 DNA follows: TGTGCCAGCAGCGTTAGGGACAGGGTGATCCCTGAAGCTTTCTTT.